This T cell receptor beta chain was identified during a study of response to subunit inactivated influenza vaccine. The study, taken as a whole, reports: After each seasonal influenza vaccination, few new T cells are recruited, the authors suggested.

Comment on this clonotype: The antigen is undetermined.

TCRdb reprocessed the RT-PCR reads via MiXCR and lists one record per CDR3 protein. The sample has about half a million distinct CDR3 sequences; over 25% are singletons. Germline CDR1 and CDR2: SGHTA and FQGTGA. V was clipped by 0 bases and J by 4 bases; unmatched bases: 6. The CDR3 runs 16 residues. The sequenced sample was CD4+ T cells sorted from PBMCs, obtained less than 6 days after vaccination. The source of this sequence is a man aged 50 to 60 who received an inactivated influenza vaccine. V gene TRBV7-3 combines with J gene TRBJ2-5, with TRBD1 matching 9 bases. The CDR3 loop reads CASSLTSGQGRETQYF. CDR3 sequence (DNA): TGTGCCAGCAGCTTAACATCGGGACAGGGAAGAGAGACCCAGTACTTC.